This T cell receptor beta chain was found in a study of blood T cell repertoires in COVID-19. Study as a whole: The United States, Italy and Spain supplied acute and convalescent COVID-19 samples. The cDNA or gDNA used as material had been derived from T cells, B-cell-depleted T cells, or PBMCs.

Authors' methods: Using reference gene primer amplification, nucleated cell counts were estimated. The protocol was immunoSEQ multiplex PCR, while the TCRdb copy is restricted to in-frame clones and leaves out a portion. From that table come the V and J calls and clone size; the DNA was used to work out D and trimming. The sample has 200,000 to 250,000 clones; about 82% are singletons. Patients at the Seattle site were enrolled during active infection and followed longitudinally. This clone has just one count. This CDR3 comprises 16 residues. J gave up 1 base and V 8 bases, and 11 bases lay outside the gene matches. Per germline, CDR1 SGHTA and CDR2 FQGNSA.

This chain uses TRBV7-2 with TRBJ2-5; 9 bases fit TRBD2. Material: peripheral blood. The sequence was obtained from a woman older than 75 with COVID-19, enrolled during active disease. The CDR3 nucleotides read TGTGCCAGCCTGCGGCGGGGGGGCCGGGGCCAAGAGACCCAGTACTTC. It encodes CASLRRGGRGQETQYF. The whole variable domain, filled in from reference TRBV7-2 and TRBJ2-5, reads GAGVSQSPSNKVTEKGKDVELRCDPISGHTALYWYRQSLGQGLEFLIYFQGNSAPDKSGLPSDRFSAERTGGSVSTLTIQRTQQEDSAVYLCASLRRGGRGQETQYFGPGTRLLVL.